This T cell receptor (beta chain) is drawn from a study of cytomegalovirus exposure and HLA in healthy donors. Turning to this clone: Its antigen is unidentified.

Study results and caveats: The productive fraction for most TCR beta V segments was about 87% or about 30% in an earlier analysis.

Vbeta (60) and Jbeta (13) primers were used in the PCR. TCRdb keeps only in-frame clones here, not all; method: immunoSEQ multiplex PCR. The sample shows roughly 190,000 clones, over 60% of them seen only once. Per germline, CDR1 SGHTS and CDR2 YDEGEE. The CDR3 is made up of 17 amino acids. With V trimmed by 2 bases and J by 0 bases, 10 bases remained unmatched. Although they were nominally healthy when sampled, donors likely had unrecorded immune exposures. The chain links TRBV5-8 to TRBJ1-1, with 7 bases lining up with TRBD1. The receptor was isolated from a woman in her thirties or forties in good health and CMV-seronegative. The sequenced material came from PBMCs. The CDR3 loop is CASSLLGTAHMNTEAFF. Written as DNA, the CDR3 is TGTGCCAGCAGCTTATTAGGGACAGCCCATATGAACACTGAAGCTTTCTTT.